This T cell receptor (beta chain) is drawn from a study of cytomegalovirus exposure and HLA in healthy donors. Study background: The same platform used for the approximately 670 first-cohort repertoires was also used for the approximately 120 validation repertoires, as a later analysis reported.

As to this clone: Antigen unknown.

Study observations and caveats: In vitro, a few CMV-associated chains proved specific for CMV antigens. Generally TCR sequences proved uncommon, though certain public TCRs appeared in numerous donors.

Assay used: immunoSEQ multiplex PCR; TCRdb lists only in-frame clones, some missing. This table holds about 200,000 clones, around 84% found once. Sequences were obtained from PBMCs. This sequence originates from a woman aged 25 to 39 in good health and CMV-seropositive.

The CDR3 sequence: CASSLGRTGLDEQYF. DNA for the CDR3: TGTGCCAGCAGTTTAGGGCGGACAGGGTTGGACGAGCAGTACTTC. This chain connects TRBV2 to TRBJ2-7; 8 positions match TRBD1. This CDR3 spans 15 amino acids. Germline trimming cut 5 bases from V and 5 bases from J; bases unmatched to any gene: 11. Per germline, CDR1 SNHLY and CDR2 FYNNEI.